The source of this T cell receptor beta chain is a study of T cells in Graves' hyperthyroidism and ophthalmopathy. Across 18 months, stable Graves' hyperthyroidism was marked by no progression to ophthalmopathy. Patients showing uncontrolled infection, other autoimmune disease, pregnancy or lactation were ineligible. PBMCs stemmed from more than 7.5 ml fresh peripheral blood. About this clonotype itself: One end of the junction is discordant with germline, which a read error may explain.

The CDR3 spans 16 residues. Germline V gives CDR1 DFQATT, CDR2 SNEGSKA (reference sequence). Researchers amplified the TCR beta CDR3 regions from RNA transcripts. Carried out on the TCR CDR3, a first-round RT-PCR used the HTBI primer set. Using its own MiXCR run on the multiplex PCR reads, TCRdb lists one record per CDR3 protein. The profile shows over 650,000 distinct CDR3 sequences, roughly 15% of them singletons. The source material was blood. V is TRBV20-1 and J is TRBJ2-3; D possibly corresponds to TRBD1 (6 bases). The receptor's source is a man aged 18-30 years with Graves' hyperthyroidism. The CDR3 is CLLVGGTSHHTDMQYF. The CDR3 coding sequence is TGCCTCCTAGTAGGGGGAACAAGTCATCACACAGATATGCAGTATTTT.